This TCR beta chain was sequenced in a study of immune cell composition in non-small cell lung cancer. Trimming cost V 4 bases and J 0 bases, with 10 bases left between them. This CDR3 is 14 amino acids long. Germline CDR1 and CDR2: KGHSH and LQKENI. Findings and caveats of the study: Overall clonality, unlike maximal tumour-associated clone frequency, did not predict TIL reactivity. Roughly 82% of squamous and 30% to 35% of adenocarcinoma cases had tumour-associated clones >0.5%.

Profiled with immunoSEQ multiplex PCR; TCRdb holds only in-frame clones, not every one. The sample lists under 6,000 clones; about 80% were seen once. Of note for this clone: Its antigen is undetermined.

The sample comprised lung tumor tissue. This rearrangement joins TRBV18 to TRBJ2-7; D is undetermined. This TCR derives from a human donor with non-small cell lung cancer. DNA of the CDR3: TGTGCCAGCTCACAGAGCACTACCTCCTACGAGCAGTACTTC. Translating it yields CASSQSTTSYEQYF.